This TCR beta chain was captured in a study of neurological immune-mediated disorders. MiXCR, applied by TCRdb to the 5' RACE reads, yields one record per CDR3 protein. The table has 80,000 to 100,000 distinct CDR3 sequences, 3% to 4.5% seen once; the top ten hold less than 3%. Many counts were recorded for this clonotype. Source material was 2 million unsorted PBMCs, stored at -80 °C in RNAlater. CDR1 and CDR2 from the germline V gene are SGHTA and FQGNSA. Trimming left V 3 bases short and J 5 bases short, with 7 bases between. This CDR3 is built from 12 residues. The TCR comes from a woman aged 45-65 years with multiple sclerosis. V gene TRBV7-2 combines with J gene TRBJ2-5; D unresolved. The sequencing sample was made of PBMCs. In DNA form, the CDR3 reads TGTGCCAGCAGCTTTAGTCTGGAGACCCAGTACTTC. The encoded protein is CASSFSLETQYF.